Listed below are T cell receptor beta chains from one sample, sequenced in a study of cytomegalovirus exposure and HLA in healthy donors. Clones were sequenced by immunoSEQ multiplex PCR, and TCRdb holds only the in-frame ones, with some missing. The sample has 90,000 to 120,000 clones; 60% to 75% are singletons. The sample comprised PBMCs. Receptor source: a young man in good health and CMV-seronegative. The CDR3 runs from the conserved cysteine through the conserved F or W. The D gene is left open where the match is weak. The size entry is marked missing in some rows and otherwise reads once, few, many or a size class.

j_call: TRBJ2-6
d_call: -
clone_size: -
v_call: TRBV5-1
cdr3_aa: CASSLANQVTRSGANVLTF
cdr3_nt: TGCGCCAGCAGCTTGGCAAATCAGGTTACTCGCTCTGGGGCCAACGTCCTGACTTTC

j_call: TRBJ1-1
d_call: TRBD1
clone_size: -
v_call: TRBV6-5
cdr3_aa: CASRYSRQGAVTEAFF
cdr3_nt: TGTGCCAGCAGGTACTCTAGACAGGGGGCTGTCACTGAAGCTTTCTTT

j_call: TRBJ1-5
d_call: TRBD1
clone_size: -
v_call: TRBV7-9
cdr3_aa: CASSLWTGGFNQPQHF
cdr3_nt: TGTGCCAGCAGCTTATGGACAGGGGGCTTCAATCAGCCCCAGCATTTT

j_call: TRBJ1-4
d_call: -
clone_size: -
v_call: TRBV5-1
cdr3_aa: CASSRQEPTNEKLFF
cdr3_nt: TGCGCCAGCAGCAGACAGGAACCAACTAATGAAAAACTGTTTTTT

j_call: TRBJ2-4
d_call: -
clone_size: -
v_call: TRBV12-5
cdr3_aa: CASGLKTETLAKNIQYF
cdr3_nt: TGTGCTAGTGGGCTAAAGACAGAGACCCTAGCCAAAAACATTCAGTACTTC

j_call: TRBJ1-5
d_call: -
clone_size: -
v_call: TRBV4-1
cdr3_aa: CASSQDLGAFRPQHF
cdr3_nt: TGCGCCAGCAGCCAAGATCTAGGGGCGTTTCGGCCCCAGCATTTT

j_call: TRBJ2-3
d_call: -
clone_size: few
v_call: TRBV5-1
cdr3_aa: CASSLEGREPDTQYF
cdr3_nt: TGCGCCAGCAGCTTGGAGGGCAGGGAACCAGATACGCAGTATTTT

j_call: TRBJ2-1
d_call: TRBD2
clone_size: -
v_call: TRBV9
cdr3_aa: CASSRILGGDYNEQFF
cdr3_nt: TGTGCCAGCAGCCGAATTCTCGGGGGGGATTACAATGAGCAGTTCTTC

j_call: TRBJ1-2
d_call: -
clone_size: -
v_call: TRBV2
cdr3_aa: CASSTGGEVLHTF
cdr3_nt: TGTGCCAGCAGTACAGGCGGTGAGGTGTTGCACACCTTC

j_call: TRBJ2-7
d_call: -
clone_size: -
v_call: TRBV20-1
cdr3_aa: CSAREAQEQYF
cdr3_nt: TGCAGTGCTAGAGAGGCCCAGGAGCAGTACTTC

j_call: TRBJ2-5
d_call: TRBD1
clone_size: -
v_call: TRBV2
cdr3_aa: CASGLDRQETQYF
cdr3_nt: TGTGCCAGCGGTTTGGACAGGCAAGAGACCCAGTACTTC

j_call: TRBJ2-7
d_call: -
clone_size: -
v_call: TRBV29-1
cdr3_aa: CSVAQGNYEQYF
cdr3_nt: TGCAGCGTTGCACAGGGAAACTACGAGCAGTACTTC

j_call: TRBJ2-7
d_call: TRBD2
clone_size: -
v_call: TRBV27
cdr3_aa: CASSLSALAGVYEQYF
cdr3_nt: TGTGCCAGCAGTTTATCGGCCCTAGCGGGGGTGTACGAGCAGTACTTC

j_call: TRBJ2-7
d_call: -
clone_size: -
v_call: TRBV18
cdr3_aa: CASSQGDPISYEQYF
cdr3_nt: TGTGCCAGCTCACAGGGGGACCCGATTTCCTACGAGCAGTACTTC

j_call: TRBJ2-2
d_call: -
clone_size: few
v_call: TRBV4-2
cdr3_aa: CASSQDRQTGELFF
cdr3_nt: TGTGCCAGCAGCCAAGATAGACAGACCGGGGAGCTGTTTTTT

j_call: TRBJ1-1
d_call: TRBD1
clone_size: -
v_call: TRBV9
cdr3_aa: CASSHTGGTEAFF
cdr3_nt: TGTGCCAGCAGTCATACAGGGGGGACTGAAGCTTTCTTT

j_call: TRBJ2-2
d_call: TRBD1
clone_size: -
v_call: TRBV5-1
cdr3_aa: CASHPEGGVDTGELFF
cdr3_nt: TGCGCCAGCCACCCCGAAGGGGGCGTCGACACCGGGGAGCTGTTTTTT

j_call: TRBJ2-7
d_call: -
clone_size: -
v_call: TRBV5-1
cdr3_aa: CASRSLASGALREQYF
cdr3_nt: TGCGCCAGCAGAAGTCTTGCCTCAGGTGCGCTAAGGGAGCAGTACTTC

j_call: TRBJ2-7
d_call: -
clone_size: -
v_call: TRBV6-1
cdr3_aa: CASSATGTDYYEQYF
cdr3_nt: TGTGCCAGCAGTGCAACCGGGACTGACTACTACGAGCAGTACTTC

j_call: TRBJ2-7
d_call: TRBD2
clone_size: -
v_call: TRBV25-1
cdr3_aa: CASSETAAGGPYEQYF
cdr3_nt: TGTGCCAGCAGTGAGACCGCGGCGGGGGGGCCTTACGAGCAGTACTTC

j_call: TRBJ2-1
d_call: -
clone_size: -
v_call: TRBV19
cdr3_aa: CASSIIKASYNEQFF
cdr3_nt: TGTGCCAGTAGTATTATAAAAGCCTCCTACAATGAGCAGTTCTTC

j_call: TRBJ1-1
d_call: -
clone_size: -
v_call: TRBV2
cdr3_aa: CASSRGRRDAEAFF
cdr3_nt: TGTGCCAGCAGCAGGGGACGCAGGGATGCTGAAGCTTTCTTT

j_call: TRBJ1-5
d_call: -
clone_size: -
v_call: TRBV28
cdr3_aa: CASSFPMAGVSNQPQHF
cdr3_nt: TGTGCCAGCAGTTTTCCGATGGCGGGGGTAAGTAATCAGCCCCAGCATTTT

j_call: TRBJ2-7
d_call: TRBD1
clone_size: -
v_call: TRBV2
cdr3_aa: CASRDLTGGNEQYF
cdr3_nt: TGTGCCAGCAGGGATCTTACAGGGGGCAACGAGCAGTACTTC

j_call: TRBJ1-1
d_call: TRBD1
clone_size: -
v_call: TRBV6-5
cdr3_aa: CASSRTGGAFF
cdr3_nt: TGTGCCAGCAGTCGGACAGGGGGGGCTTTCTTT

j_call: TRBJ2-7
d_call: TRBD2
clone_size: -
v_call: TRBV27
cdr3_aa: CASTGLADSKQYF
cdr3_nt: TGTGCCAGCACGGGACTAGCGGACTCTAAGCAGTACTTC

j_call: TRBJ2-1
d_call: -
clone_size: once
v_call: TRBV9
cdr3_aa: CASSGSGSSGSYNEQFF
cdr3_nt: TGTGCCAGCAGCGGCTCAGGGTCCAGTGGCTCCTACAATGAGCAGTTCTTC

j_call: TRBJ1-5
d_call: TRBD1
clone_size: -
v_call: TRBV29-1
cdr3_aa: CSVRDRDQPQHF
cdr3_nt: TGCAGCGTACGAGACAGGGATCAGCCCCAGCATTTT

j_call: TRBJ1-1
d_call: -
clone_size: -
v_call: TRBV9
cdr3_aa: CASSVIGNTEAFF
cdr3_nt: TGTGCCAGCAGCGTAATCGGGAACACTGAAGCTTTCTTT

j_call: TRBJ1-2
d_call: TRBD1
clone_size: -
v_call: TRBV7-9
cdr3_aa: CASSPMGTGSFNYGYTF
cdr3_nt: TGTGCCAGCAGCCCTATGGGGACAGGGAGTTTTAACTATGGCTACACCTTC

j_call: TRBJ1-2
d_call: -
clone_size: -
v_call: TRBV27
cdr3_aa: CASSYDRTYGYTF
cdr3_nt: TGTGCCAGCAGTTATGACAGAACCTATGGCTACACCTTC

j_call: TRBJ2-7
d_call: -
clone_size: -
v_call: TRBV5-6
cdr3_aa: CASSLPMAYEQYF
cdr3_nt: TGTGCCAGCAGCTTGCCTATGGCCTACGAGCAGTACTTC

j_call: TRBJ2-2
d_call: -
clone_size: -
v_call: TRBV10-3
cdr3_aa: CAITPDTPPGELFF
cdr3_nt: TGTGCCATCACCCCGGACACACCCCCCGGGGAGCTGTTTTTT

j_call: TRBJ1-1
d_call: -
clone_size: once
v_call: TRBV2
cdr3_aa: CASGKDISSSLEAFF
cdr3_nt: TGTGCCAGCGGGAAGGACATTTCGTCGTCACTTGAAGCTTTCTTT

j_call: TRBJ1-2
d_call: TRBD1
clone_size: -
v_call: TRBV19
cdr3_aa: CASSMKKGAPGYTF
cdr3_nt: TGTGCCAGTAGCATGAAAAAGGGGGCGCCCGGCTACACCTTC

j_call: TRBJ1-1
d_call: -
clone_size: -
v_call: TRBV19
cdr3_aa: CASSIQVNTEAFF
cdr3_nt: TGTGCCAGTAGTATTCAGGTGAACACTGAAGCTTTCTTT

j_call: TRBJ1-1
d_call: -
clone_size: -
v_call: TRBV6-5
cdr3_aa: CASSSTRQEMNTEAFF
cdr3_nt: TGTGCCAGCAGTTCTACTCGACAGGAAATGAACACTGAAGCTTTCTTT

j_call: TRBJ1-6
d_call: -
clone_size: few
v_call: TRBV6-6
cdr3_aa: CASSSGLNSPLHF
cdr3_nt: TGTGCCAGCAGTTCTGGGCTTAATTCACCCCTCCACTTT

j_call: TRBJ1-1
d_call: TRBD1
clone_size: once
v_call: TRBV6-6
cdr3_aa: CASSRQGAGTEAFF
cdr3_nt: TGTGCCAGCAGTCGACAGGGGGCTGGCACTGAAGCTTTCTTT

j_call: TRBJ2-6
d_call: -
clone_size: -
v_call: TRBV10-1
cdr3_aa: CASSSGGLGANVLTF
cdr3_nt: TGCGCCAGCAGTTCCGGGGGACTTGGGGCCAACGTCCTGACTTTC